The 6 T cell receptor beta chains presented below share a single source sample, sequenced in a study of shared clonotypes between healthy human individuals. Repertoires were generated with immunoSEQ multiplex PCR, while TCRdb's copy carries only in-frame clones and drops some. The sample has some 450,000 clones; approximately 77% are singletons. Material: PBMCs. The receptors here all came from a woman aged 40 to 50 in good health. Some clones in this sample may be carry-over from other donors' samples.

The rearrangement joins TRBV7-9 to TRBJ1-1; perhaps TRBD1 as D (5 bases). This CDR3 is built from 14 residues. V was clipped by 5 bases and J by 1 base, with 11 bases between them. Germline V lookup: CDR1 SEHNR, CDR2 FQNEAQ (reference sequence). CDR3 bases: TGTGCCAGCAGCGACTTGACAGAGAACACTGAAGCTTTCTTT. Translating gives CASSDLTENTEAFF.

This clone was seen a single time. The chain is built from TRBV5-1 and TRBJ2-5; TRBD1 matches 7 bases. The CDR3 is made up of 14 amino acids. Losses at the gene ends were 4 bases for V and 2 bases for J; bases not matched to a gene: 5. Germline CDR1 SGHRS, CDR2 YFSETQ. The CDR3 region has the DNA TGCGCCAGCAGCCCGGGACAGAGGCAAGAGACCCAGTACTTC. Protein sequence: CASSPGQRQETQYF.

This clone was seen a single time. The likely explanation is a read error, given a far larger clone one base away. The chain recombines TRBV5-1 with TRBJ1-3; D call uncertain. From germline, CDR1 is SGHRS and CDR2 YFSETQ. This CDR3 is 14 amino acids long. The CDR3 loop is CAGSLVSLGNTIYF. DNA for the CDR3: TGCGCCGGCAGCTTGGTGTCACTTGGAAACACCATATATTTT.

The gene calls are TRBV28 and TRBJ2-1, with TRBD2 identical over 8 bases. Germline V CDR1 and CDR2: MDHEN, SYDVKM. The V and J ends lost 5 bases and 4 bases, in that order; junction bases with no gene match: 4. This CDR3 has 14 residues. CDR3 sequence reads: CASSAGTRYNEQFF. The CDR3 nucleotides read TGTGCCAGCAGTGCCGGGACTAGATACAATGAGCAGTTCTTC.

As to this clone: A much more abundant neighbour one base away suggests this may be a read error. This CDR3 fails to terminate in the conserved phenylalanine or tryptophan, so it likely reflects a read error. The chain carries TRBV11-2 and TRBJ1-3; the match to TRBD1 covers 10 bases. V was pared by 4 bases and J by 0 bases, with 3 bases of the junction left unmatched. Germline V gene lookup returns CDR1 SGHAT and CDR2 FQNNGV. The CDR3 has 16 amino acids. CDR3 region: CASSSGQGISGNTIYS. The CDR3 coding sequence is TGTGCCAGCAGCTCGGGACAGGGGATCTCTGGAAACACCATATATTCT.

Judged by abundance, this clone is medium-sized. This sample also contains other DNA sequences that code for the same CDR3. This chain connects TRBV25-1 to TRBJ2-2, with D tentatively TRBD1 (6 bases). CDR1 and CDR2 (germline): MGHDK, SYGVNS. The CDR3 extends over 14 amino acids. Trimming left V 0 bases short and J 6 bases short, with 8 bases between. The CDR3 loop is CASSEYEGAGELFF. CDR3 sequence (DNA): TGTGCCAGCAGTGAATATGAGGGGGCCGGGGAGCTGTTTTTT.